A single sample is the source of the 22 T cell receptor beta chains below, sequenced in a study of T cell responses to AZD1222 COVID-19 vaccine. Profiling relied on immunoSEQ multiplex PCR, and the TCRdb table lists in-frame clones only, not all of them. Of more than 140,000 clones listed, 80% to 95% were seen once; the top ten hold 0.85% to 0.95%. The sequencing used peripheral blood, collected on day 0 of MenACWY control vaccination. Source of these receptors: an adult in good health.

CDR3 protein: CASSPYGTGVSGNTIYF. CDR3 in DNA: TGCGCCAGCAGCCCTTACGGGACAGGGGTATCTGGAAACACCATATATTTT. This chain connects TRBV5-1 to TRBJ1-3; 10 nucleotides align to TRBD1. Trimming cost V 4 bases and J 1 base; bases outside gene matches: 8. This CDR3 spans 17 amino acids. CDR1 and CDR2 (germline): SGHRS, YFSETQ.

This clone came up once. This chain uses TRBV5-6 with TRBJ2-7; TRBD1 aligns across 8 bases. Trimming took 5 bases from V and 3 from J; bases not matched to a gene: 7. This CDR3 comprises 14 residues. Germline V lookup: CDR1 SGHDT, CDR2 YYEEEE. The CDR3 sequence: CASSGQGYVYEQYF. The CDR3 nucleotides read TGTGCCAGCAGTGGACAGGGCTACGTCTACGAGCAGTACTTC.

The chain is built from TRBV10-3 and TRBJ1-1; D remains unclear. Trimming removed 0 bases at V and 5 bases at J, with 7 bases between. This CDR3 contains 13 residues. Germline V gene sequence: CDR1 ENHRY, CDR2 SYGVKD. The DNA for the CDR3 is TGTGCCATCAGTGAGTCGATGGATACTGAAGCTTTCTTT. This codes for CAISESMDTEAFF.

Written as DNA, the CDR3 is TGCGCCAGCAGCTTGGCGGCGGAGGAGTCCCATGGCTACACCTTC. Protein: CASSLAAEESHGYTF. This rearrangement joins TRBV5-1 to TRBJ1-2; D gene ambiguous. The CDR3 runs 15 residues. V was pared by 0 bases and J by 6 bases, with 15 bases between. The V gene's germline CDR1 is SGHRS and CDR2 YFSETQ.

The chain joins TRBV6-5 to TRBJ1-6; D is uncertain. Germline V gene lookup returns CDR1 MNHEY and CDR2 SVGAGI. The CDR3 spans 13 residues. Trimming left V 4 bases short and J 10 bases short, with 11 bases between. Here the CDR3 DNA reads TGTGCCAGCAGTTTGGGTAGTGGGTCACCCCTCCACTTT. Protein: CASSLGSGSPLHF.

V usage is TRBV28 and J usage is TRBJ2-5; D is unclear. Trimming pared 1 base from V and 2 bases from J, leaving 8 bases between. CDR1 is MDHEN, CDR2 SYDVKM, per germline. This CDR3 is 14 amino acids long. The CDR3 here is CASSLLMGQETQYF. In nucleotides, the CDR3 is TGTGCCAGCAGTTTATTGATGGGGCAAGAGACCCAGTACTTC.

V is TRBV28 and J is TRBJ1-1, with 10 bases aligning to TRBD1. The CDR3 consists of 16 residues. The junction had 9 bases not matched to a gene; V was cut back by 3 bases and J by 5 bases. Germline V gene sequence: CDR1 MDHEN, CDR2 SYDVKM. The CDR3, as DNA: TGTGCCAGCAGTTTTGTCCCGGGACAGGGGAAGACTGAAGCTTTCTTT. Translating gives CASSFVPGQGKTEAFF. The whole variable domain, filled in from reference TRBV28 and TRBJ1-1, reads DVKVTQSSRYLVKRTGEKVFLECVQDMDHENMFWYRQDPGLGLRLIYFSYDVKMKEKGDIPEGYSVSREKKERFSLILESASTNQTSMYLCASSFVPGQGKTEAFFGQGTRLTVV.

V usage is TRBV6-1 and J usage is TRBJ2-3; D may correspond to TRBD1 or TRBD2 (5 bases each). The CDR3 sequence is 19 residues long. V was shortened by 3 bases and J by 1 base, with 23 bases between the two germline ends. Germline CDR1 reads MNHNS; CDR2 reads SASEGT. The CDR3 nucleotides read TGTGCCAGCAGTGAGGAGGACACAGGTGGGGTGGATTGCACAGATACGCAGTATTTT. Amino acids: CASSEEDTGGVDCTDTQYF.

The table lists this clone with a count of one. The V call is TRBV4-2, the J call TRBJ2-7; D might be TRBD1 or TRBD2, each matching 5 bases. This CDR3 is built from 16 residues. V lost 0 bases to trimming and J lost 2 bases, with 14 bases between them. Germline V gene data show CDR1 as LGHNA and CDR2 as YNFKEQ. The chain's CDR3 is CASSQDWGSLPYEQYF. In DNA form, the CDR3 reads TGTGCCAGCAGCCAAGATTGGGGGAGTTTGCCCTACGAGCAGTACTTC.

V gene TRBV2 combines with J gene TRBJ2-5; TRBD2 might be the D (6 bases). The length of the CDR3 is 12 residues. V was clipped by 5 bases and J by 5 bases, with 9 bases between them. Germline CDR1 is SNHLY and CDR2 is FYNNEI. DNA of the CDR3: TGTGCCAGCAGTACACGGGGGGAGACCCAGTACTTC. Translation gives CASSTRGETQYF.

The chain links TRBV28 to TRBJ2-7; D is uncertain. The V gene's germline CDR1 is MDHEN and CDR2 SYDVKM. This CDR3 has 12 amino acids. Trimming took 2 bases from V and 6 from J, leaving 8 bases between them. The CDR3 loop is CASSLQTGEQYF. The CDR3 DNA is TGTGCCAGCAGTTTACAGACGGGCGAGCAGTACTTC.

The CDR3 sequence is CASSVGPDTQYF. The CDR3 nucleotides are TGTGCCAGCAGTGTGGGCCCAGATACGCAGTATTTT. This chain uses TRBV2 with TRBJ2-3; the D is unclear. There are 12 residues in the CDR3. The V gene's germline CDR1 is SNHLY and CDR2 FYNNEI. V shed 4 bases and J shed 4 bases, with 6 bases lying between them. The full variable domain, completed using reference TRBV2 and TRBJ2-3, is EPEVTQTPSHQVTQMGQEVILRCVPISNHLYFYWYRQILGQKVEFLVSFYNNEISEKSEIFDDQFSVERPDGSNFTLKIRSTKLEDSAMYFCASSVGPDTQYFGPGTRLTVL.

The V call is TRBV5-6, the J call TRBJ1-3; D uncertain. Germline lookup yields CDR1 SGHDT and CDR2 YYEEEE. The V and J ends lost 0 bases and 3 bases respectively, with 10 bases between them. CDR3 length equals 15 residues. The CDR3 DNA follows: TGTGCCAGCAGCTTGGTCCCCTGGAGTGGAAACACCATATATTTT. As protein: CASSLVPWSGNTIYF. Looking up the rest from reference TRBV5-6 and TRBJ1-3 gives the full variable domain: DAGVTQSPTHLIKTRGQQVTLRCSPKSGHDTVSWYQQALGQGPQFIFQYYEEEERQRGNFPDRFSGHQFPNYSSELNVNALLLGDSALYLCASSLVPWSGNTIYFGEGSWLTVV.

In its sample, this clone was seen once. This chain links TRBV28 with TRBJ1-2, with no clear D. This CDR3 comprises 11 residues. Trimming shortened V by 4 bases and J by 8 bases, and 8 bases separated the two germline ends. The germline V gene encodes CDR1 MDHEN and CDR2 SYDVKM. CDR3 nucleotide sequence: TGTGCCAGCAGTTACTCAGGAGGCTACACCTTC. This sequence encodes CASSYSGGYTF.

The CDR3 region is CASSWGRANSPLHF. The CDR3 region has the DNA TGCGCCAGCAGCTGGGGACGGGCAAATTCACCCCTCCACTTT. The rearrangement joins TRBV5-1 to TRBJ1-6; D is perhaps TRBD1 (5 bases). The CDR3 has 14 residues. V dropped 3 bases and J dropped 7 bases, with 11 bases sitting between them. Germline loops: CDR1 SGHRS, CDR2 YFSETQ.

J is TRBJ1-2 and V is TRBV6-5; TRBD1 matches at 11 bases. CDR1 is MNHEY and CDR2 is SVGAGI in the germline V gene. CDR3 size: 12 residues. The CDR3, as DNA: TGTGCTGTCGGACAGGGGGCAGGAGGCTACACCTTC. It codes for CAVGQGAGGYTF.

This clone has only a few counts. The chain employs TRBV19 and TRBJ2-5; perhaps TRBD1 as D (5 bases). Trimming cost V 2 bases and J 0 bases, with 10 bases left between them. The CDR3 spans 15 residues. In germline, CDR1 is LNHDA, CDR2 SQIVND (reference sequence). The CDR3 sequence is CASSIQDKYQETQYF. The CDR3 coding sequence is TGTGCCAGTAGTATACAGGACAAGTACCAAGAGACCCAGTACTTC.

The rearrangement joins TRBV2 to TRBJ2-3, with D unresolved. This CDR3 is built from 10 residues. The V end lost 6 bases, the J end lost 8 bases, and 6 bases lay between the germline ends. Per the germline V gene, CDR1 is SNHLY and CDR2 is FYNNEI. Here the CDR3 DNA reads TGTGCCAGCAGCGGCGGTACGCAGTATTTT. Its protein is CASSGGTQYF.

This chain links TRBV5-5 with TRBJ2-1; TRBD1 might be the D (5 bases). Germline CDR1 and CDR2: SGHKS and YYEKEE (reference sequence). The V end was cut by 0 bases, the J end by 2 bases, with 6 bases between. The CDR3 is 14 amino acids. The chain's CDR3 is CASSLAGTYNEQFF. DNA for the CDR3: TGTGCCAGCAGCTTGGCAGGGACCTACAATGAGCAGTTCTTC.

This chain connects TRBV19 to TRBJ2-2; 9 positions agree with TRBD2. The V and J ends lost 4 bases and 0 bases, in that order; junction bases with no gene match: 6. The CDR3 length is 17 residues. The germline gives CDR1 LNHDA, CDR2 SQIVND (reference sequence). DNA for the CDR3: TGTGCCAGTAGTACCCTTAGCGGGGGAACGAACACCGGGGAGCTGTTTTTT. As protein: CASSTLSGGTNTGELFF.

The chain uses TRBV15 and TRBJ1-5; 7 bases match TRBD1. The junction had 6 bases not matched to a gene; V was cut back by 1 base and J by 3 bases. Germline V gene sequence: CDR1 LNHNV, CDR2 YYDKDF (reference sequence). This CDR3 is 16 amino acids long. CDR3 in amino acids: CATSRGTGAFNQPQHF. The CDR3 DNA reads TGTGCCACCAGCAGAGGAACAGGGGCGTTCAATCAGCCCCAGCATTTT.

The V and J genes are TRBV5-1 and TRBJ1-2; no clear D. CDR3 size: 15 residues. V lost 2 bases and J 4 bases, leaving 15 bases between the germline ends. From germline, CDR1 is SGHRS and CDR2 YFSETQ. For the CDR3, the DNA is TGCGCCAGCAGCTTATTTGGGGAGCTTGGCTATGGCTACACCTTC. Translating gives CASSLFGELGYGYTF.